The entry below gives a single TCR beta chain sequence along with its context. Antigen specificity is unknown. This record belongs to a study of beta chain features in type 1 diabetes. The wider study: Age, gender and cell yields were alike across patients and healthy donors. Regarding the study as a whole: Across all four CD4+ subsets, people with type 1 diabetes showed modestly shorter TCRB CDR3s. Insertions were fewer and deletions more numerous at VDJ junctions in type 1 diabetes patients.

As every portion of the isolated RNA was reverse transcribed, the sequencing read expressed TCRB transcripts. This table comes from immunoSEQ multiplex PCR, and its TCRdb copy is limited to in-frame clones, with some not included. The repertoire consists of over 200,000 clones, with around 9.9% occurring once and the leading ten covering around 0.017%. Input material: naive CD4+ T cells from blood. This clonotype originated in a man younger than 40 with type 1 diabetes.

CDR3 residues: CASSPGGTNTRNEQFF. Written as DNA, the CDR3 is TGTGCCAGCAGCCCGGGAGGGACCAACACAAGGAATGAGCAGTTCTTC. The chain uses TRBV14 and TRBJ2-1, with TRBD2 matching over 8 bases. CDR3 length: 16 residues. CDR1 is SGHDN and CDR2 is FVKESK in the germline V gene. Germline trimming cut 4 bases from V and 7 bases from J; bases unmatched to any gene: 12. Variable domain in full (rest from reference TRBV14 and TRBJ2-1): EAGVTQFPSHSVIEKGQTVTLRCDPISGHDNLYWYRRVMGKEIKFLLHFVKESKQDESGMPNNRFLAERTGGTYSTLKVQPAELEDSGVYFCASSPGGTNTRNEQFFGPGTRLTVL.